The TCR beta chain described here comes from a study of Ad26.COV2.S vaccination and SARS-CoV-2 variants. Study-wide context: Donor had been placed in the Ad26.COV2.S arm of the COV1001 trial. In the study, Ad26.COV2.S was injected intramuscularly once, or twice 56 days apart.

On this clone itself: The antigen remains unidentified. This sample also contains other DNA sequences that code for the same CDR3.

Data came from immunoSEQ multiplex PCR; TCRdb stores just in-frame clones and leaves some out. Of about 350,000 clones listed, around 89% were seen once; the top ten hold roughly 6%. V was clipped by 4 bases and J by 6 bases, with 6 bases between them. This CDR3 contains 11 residues. Per the germline V gene, CDR1 is SQVTM and CDR2 is ANQGSEA. Study-wide points: With respect to non-spike TCR breadth, vaccine and placebo recipients were similar.

Regarding treatment: about 20 received Ad26.COV2.S at low or high dose, single or two shots; 5 received placebo; per-sample allocation not given. Specimen acquisition occurred on day 63 following the initial vaccine or placebo injection. This material consisted of peripheral blood, taken in a trial of Ad26.COV2.S vaccine versus placebo. V is TRBV29-1 and J is TRBJ2-2, with a possible D match to TRBD2 (6 bases). This receptor was identified in a person aged 18-65 years who received the Ad26.COV2.S COVID-19 vaccine or a placebo. CDR3 sequence: CSVGGAGELFF. DNA for the CDR3: TGCAGCGTTGGCGGGGCCGGGGAGCTGTTTTTT.